The 25 T cell receptor beta chains in this list originate from one sample, sequenced in a study of T cells in Graves' hyperthyroidism and ophthalmopathy. Amplification targeted TCR beta CDR3 regions from RNA transcripts. The HTBI primer set served for first-round RT-PCR of the TCR CDR3. TCRdb re-called the multiplex PCR reads with MiXCR, one entry per CDR3 protein. Among about 620,000 distinct CDR3 sequences listed, around 15% were seen once. Sequenced sample: blood. All receptors derive from a woman under 40 with Graves' hyperthyroidism.

V gene TRBV20-1 combines with J gene TRBJ2-4, with 7 nucleotides matching TRBD2. V trimming: 0 bases; J trimming: 3 bases; junction bases outside the gene matches: 8. The length of the CDR3 is 16 residues. Germline values: CDR1 DFQATT, CDR2 SNEGSKA (reference sequence). The CDR3 loop is CSARDRASGFKNIQYF. The CDR3 DNA follows: TGCAGTGCTAGAGATAGGGCTAGCGGATTCAAAAACATTCAGTACTTC.

This clonotype appeared many times. The V call is TRBV6-1, the J call TRBJ2-7, with D perhaps TRBD2 (5 bases). Germline CDR1 and CDR2: MNHNS and SASEGT. V was shortened by 6 bases and J by 0 bases, with 9 bases between the two germline ends. This CDR3 is built from 13 residues. CDR3 in amino acids: CASRVRVSYEQYF. The CDR3 DNA sequence: TGTGCCAGCAGGGTGCGGGTCTCCTACGAGCAGTACTTC.

This clonotype was counted a few times. The chain's CDR3 is CASSPHVSTNYGYTF. CDR3 DNA: TGTGCCAGCAGTCCCCACGTTTCTACTAACTATGGCTACACCTTC. The chain links TRBV28 to TRBJ1-2; D call uncertain. The CDR3 has 15 residues. The germline gives CDR1 MDHEN, CDR2 SYDVKM. Deletions cut 5 bases from V and 0 bases from J, with 13 bases between.

This clonotype was seen a handful of times. The J gene is TRBJ1-3, the V gene TRBV20-1; possibly TRBD1 for D (5 bases). This CDR3 spans 14 amino acids. Deletions cut 3 bases from V and 8 bases from J, with 17 bases between. Germline CDR1 reads DFQATT; CDR2 reads SNEGSKA (reference sequence). The CDR3 DNA is TGCAGTGCTAGTTCGGACGGGGGGAGGTACACCATATATTTT. Translating gives CSASSDGGRYTIYF.

The genes are TRBV9 and TRBJ2-2, with no clear D. Germline loops: CDR1 SGDLS, CDR2 YYNGEE. Trimming shortened V by 2 bases and J by 8 bases, and 16 bases separated the two germline ends. This CDR3 has 15 residues. CDR3 nucleotide sequence: TGTGCCAGCAGCGTTGGTTCTTCGGCGAAAGGGGAGCTGTTTTTT. The encoded protein is CASSVGSSAKGELFF.

The genes are TRBV20-1 and TRBJ2-3, with D perhaps TRBD2 (6 bases). V was trimmed by 6 bases and J by 0 bases, leaving 19 bases between them. The V gene's germline CDR1 is DFQATT and CDR2 SNEGSKA (reference sequence). The CDR3 runs 16 residues. CDR3 in DNA: TGCAGTGCCCTACCCCGACTAGTCCTGAGCACAGATACGCAGTATTTT. This codes for CSALPRLVLSTDTQYF.

This clonotype appeared many times. The V and J genes are TRBV28 and TRBJ2-1, with D maybe TRBD1 (6 bases). Germline CDR1 MDHEN, CDR2 SYDVKM. V lost 3 bases and J lost 12, with 18 bases in between. The CDR3 runs to 14 residues. The chain's CDR3 is CASSFLMAGEGQFF. DNA of the CDR3: TGTGCCAGCAGTTTCTTAATGGCAGGGGAAGGGCAGTTCTTC. Variable domain in full (rest from reference TRBV28 and TRBJ2-1): DVKVTQSSRYLVKRTGEKVFLECVQDMDHENMFWYRQDPGLGLRLIYFSYDVKMKEKGDIPEGYSVSREKKERFSLILESASTNQTSMYLCASSFLMAGEGQFFGPGTRLTVL.

The V gene is TRBV6-2 or TRBV6-3, the J gene TRBJ2-7; D possibly matches TRBD1 or TRBD2 (6 bases each). The germline V gene has CDR1 MNHEY and CDR2 SVGEGT. Deletions cut 3 bases from V and 5 bases from J, with 14 bases between. The CDR3 contains 14 residues. CDR3 region: CASSYSGALDEQYF. The CDR3 nucleotides are TGTGCCAGCAGTTATTCGGGGGCGCTGGACGAGCAGTACTTC.

This clonotype was observed many times. The rearrangement joins TRBV2 to TRBJ2-5; TRBD2 agrees at 12 bases. The V gene end was trimmed by 5 bases and the J gene end by 1 base; junction bases not matched to a gene: 5. The CDR3 runs 16 residues. Per germline, CDR1 SNHLY and CDR2 FYNNEI. Written as DNA, the CDR3 is TGTGCCAGCAGTAAGGGACTAGCGGGTACCCAAGAGACCCAGTACTTC. Amino acids: CASSKGLAGTQETQYF. Complete variable domain (other parts from reference TRBV2 and TRBJ2-5): EPEVTQTPSHQVTQMGQEVILRCVPISNHLYFYWYRQILGQKVEFLVSFYNNEISEKSEIFDDQFSVERPDGSNFTLKIRSTKLEDSAMYFCASSKGLAGTQETQYFGPGTRLLVL.

Only a few counts were recorded for this clonotype. This chain connects TRBV9 to TRBJ1-2, with D unclear. CDR3 length: 13 amino acids. V lost 0 bases to trimming and J lost 5 bases, with 8 bases between them. In germline, CDR1 is SGDLS, CDR2 YYNGEE. DNA for the CDR3: TGTGCCAGCAGCGTAGTCCCCGATTATGGCTACACCTTC. Translated, it gives CASSVVPDYGYTF.

The sample holds many counts of this clonotype. The J gene is TRBJ2-1, the V gene TRBV6-1; no definite D call. The ends were cut back, 9 bases at V and 5 bases at J, with 14 bases in the middle. The germline gives CDR1 MNHNS, CDR2 SASEGT. CDR3 length: 13 residues. The CDR3 here is CASTKRSNNEQFF. The CDR3 nucleotides read TGTGCCAGTACTAAACGATCTAACAATGAGCAGTTCTTC.

The chain combines TRBV10-2 with TRBJ2-3; tentatively, D is TRBD1 (5 bases). V was clipped by 4 bases and J by 10 bases, with 15 bases between them. The CDR3 length is 13 residues. Germline assignment: CDR1 WSHSY and CDR2 SAAADI. The CDR3 coding sequence is TGCGCCAGCAGTGCCCCAGACAGCCCTCCGCAGTATTTT. It codes for CASSAPDSPPQYF.

This clonotype occurred many times. The V call is TRBV6-1, the J call TRBJ1-1; D may be TRBD1 (5 bases). The germline CDR1 and CDR2 sequences are MNHNS and SASEGT. V was shortened by 6 bases and J by 0 bases, with 11 bases between the two germline ends. CDR3 size: 14 residues. CDR3: CASRPGTVNTEAFF. The CDR3 coding sequence is TGTGCCAGCAGGCCCGGGACGGTGAACACTGAAGCTTTCTTT.

As to this clonotype: A read error may be the cause here, since a much bigger clone is one base away. In this CDR3 the conserved last residue, phenylalanine or tryptophan, is missing, so a read error is likely. J is TRBJ1-5 and V is TRBV2; TRBD1 is a possible D gene (6 bases). The germline V gene has CDR1 SNHLY and CDR2 FYNNEI. Trimming cost V 5 bases and J 6 bases, with 11 bases left between them. The CDR3 loop spans 13 amino acids. The DNA of the CDR3 is TGTGCCAGCAGTTTGGGGGCTCTTCAGCCCCAGCATTTA. Translation: CASSLGALQPQHL.

This clonotype was counted between two and nine times. This chain joins TRBV18 and TRBJ1-1; 12 positions match TRBD1. Germline V gene lookup returns CDR1 KGHSH and CDR2 LQKENI. Trimming cost V 3 bases and J 6 bases; bases outside gene matches: 20. CDR3 length: 20 residues. The chain's CDR3 is CASSPSDGDRGRRVLAEAFF. The CDR3, as DNA: TGTGCCAGCTCACCGAGCGACGGGGACAGGGGGCGCAGAGTCCTCGCTGAAGCTTTCTTT.

V usage is TRBV6-4 and J usage is TRBJ2-1; 12 bases align to TRBD1. The CDR3 is 21 amino acids. J lost 0 bases, V lost 6 bases, and 18 bases had no gene match. Germline CDR1 is MRHNA and CDR2 is SNTAGT. The CDR3 reads CASSDPNGGTGGHLSYNEQFF. The CDR3 nucleotides are TGTGCCAGCAGCGACCCCAACGGGGGGACAGGGGGCCACCTCTCCTACAATGAGCAGTTCTTC.

The sample holds many counts of this clonotype. The V gene is TRBV11-3, the J gene TRBJ2-7, with a weak D call TRBD1 (6 bases). The CDR3 length is 13 residues. V gave up 5 bases and J gave up 4 bases, with 12 bases separating them. Per the germline V gene, CDR1 is SGHNT and CDR2 is YENEEA. The CDR3 protein is CASSKQGTYEQYF. The CDR3 coding sequence is TGTGCCAGCAGCAAACAGGGAACTTACGAGCAGTACTTC.

V is TRBV20-1 and J is TRBJ2-7; 7 nucleotides align to TRBD2. The CDR3 is 14 residues long. From germline, CDR1 is DFQATT and CDR2 SNEGSKA (reference sequence). The J segment lost 2 bases and the V segment lost 3 bases, leaving 7 bases of the junction unmatched. The CDR3 coding sequence is TGCAGTGCTAGGATTACCGGGAGGCCCTACGAGCAGTACTTC. Translation: CSARITGRPYEQYF.

In its sample, this clonotype was seen a few times. The rearrangement links TRBV7-2 to TRBJ2-7; no reliable D call. The germline V gene has CDR1 SGHTA and CDR2 FQGNSA. The CDR3 is made up of 13 amino acids. Deletions cut 5 bases from V and 2 bases from J, with 10 bases between. The CDR3 DNA reads TGTGCCAGCAGCCCGGACCAAACCTACGAGCAGTACTTC. Translating gives CASSPDQTYEQYF.

At least ten counts were recorded for this clonotype. V is TRBV28 and J is TRBJ2-3; 9 bases match TRBD1. V shed 2 bases and J 4 bases; nucleotides not matched to a gene: 4. Germline V CDR1 and CDR2: MDHEN, SYDVKM. The CDR3 extends over 15 amino acids. CDR3 nucleotide sequence: TGTGCCAGCAGTTTAACGACAGGGGGGGCAGATACGCAGTATTTT. It specifies CASSLTTGGADTQYF.

The chain couples TRBV6-1 to TRBJ2-1, with TRBD2 identical over 9 bases. CDR1 and CDR2 from the germline V gene are MNHNS and SASEGT. The CDR3 contains 16 residues. With V trimmed by 4 bases and J by 3 bases, 7 bases remained unmatched. The CDR3 region is CASSGLAGVSYNEQFF. The DNA for the CDR3 is TGTGCCAGCAGTGGATTAGCGGGAGTGAGCTACAATGAGCAGTTCTTC.

V gene TRBV6-1 combines with J gene TRBJ1-1; 8 bases agree with TRBD1. With V trimmed by 6 bases and J by 6 bases, 12 bases remained unmatched. Germline lookup yields CDR1 MNHNS and CDR2 SASEGT. This CDR3 has 15 residues. CDR3 coding DNA: TGTGCCAGCAGCGTCACACAGGGGGAGGGCGCTGAAGCTTTCTTT. It is translated as CASSVTQGEGAEAFF.

The V and J genes are TRBV28 and TRBJ2-1, with 8 bases that match TRBD1. The length of the CDR3 is 16 residues. Germline assignment: CDR1 MDHEN and CDR2 SYDVKM. J was trimmed by 5 bases and V by 8 bases; bases with no gene match: 14. The CDR3 loop reads CASRLAGTGSNNEQFF. The CDR3 DNA reads TGTGCCAGCCGGCTAGCCGGGACAGGTTCCAACAATGAGCAGTTCTTC.

Only a few counts were recorded for this clonotype. This sequence joins TRBV5-1 and TRBJ1-5, with D tentatively TRBD1 (6 bases). Trimming cost V 0 bases and J 1 base, with 14 bases left between them. CDR3 length: 17 amino acids. Germline V gene sequence: CDR1 SGHRS, CDR2 YFSETQ. CDR3 sequence: CASSLAFDRRSNQPQHF. As DNA, the CDR3 is TGCGCCAGCAGCTTGGCTTTCGACAGGCGGAGCAATCAGCCCCAGCATTTT.

This clonotype turned up a few times. The genes are TRBV3-1 and TRBJ2-3; D is uncertain. Trimming left V 6 bases short and J 8 bases short, with 9 bases between. The V gene's germline CDR1 is LGHDT and CDR2 YNNKEL (reference sequence). The CDR3 totals 11 residues. This CDR3 is CASRNEITQYF. The CDR3 region has the DNA TGTGCCAGCAGGAACGAAATTACGCAGTATTTT.